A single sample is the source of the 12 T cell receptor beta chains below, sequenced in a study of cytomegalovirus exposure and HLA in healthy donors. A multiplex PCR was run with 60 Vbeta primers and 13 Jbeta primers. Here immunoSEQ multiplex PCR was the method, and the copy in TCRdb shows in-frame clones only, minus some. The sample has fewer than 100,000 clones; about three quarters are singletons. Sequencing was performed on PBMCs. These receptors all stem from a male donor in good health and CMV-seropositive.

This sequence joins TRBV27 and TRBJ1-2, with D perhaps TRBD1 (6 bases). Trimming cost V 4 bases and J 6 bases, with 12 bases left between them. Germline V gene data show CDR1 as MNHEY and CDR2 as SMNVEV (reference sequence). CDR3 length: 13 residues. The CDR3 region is CASSSTGLDGYTF. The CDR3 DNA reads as TGTGCCAGCAGTTCCACAGGGCTCGATGGCTACACCTTC.

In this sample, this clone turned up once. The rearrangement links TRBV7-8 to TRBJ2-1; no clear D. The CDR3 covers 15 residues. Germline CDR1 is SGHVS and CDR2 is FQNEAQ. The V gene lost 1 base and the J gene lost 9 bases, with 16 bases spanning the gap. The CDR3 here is CASSLGPTPQVEQFF. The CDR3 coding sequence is TGTGCCAGCAGCTTAGGGCCAACGCCCCAGGTTGAGCAGTTCTTC.

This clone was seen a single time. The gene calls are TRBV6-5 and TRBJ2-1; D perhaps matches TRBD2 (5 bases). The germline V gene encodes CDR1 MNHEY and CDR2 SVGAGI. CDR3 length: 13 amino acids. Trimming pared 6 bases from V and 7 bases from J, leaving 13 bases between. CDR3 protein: CASRSLTGNEQFF. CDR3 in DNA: TGTGCCAGCAGGAGCTTAACGGGGAATGAGCAGTTCTTC.

This CDR3 is CASSLGTGSGETQYF. Written as DNA, the CDR3 is TGCGCCAGCAGCTTGGGCACGGGATCGGGGGAGACCCAGTACTTC. The V and J genes are TRBV5-1 and TRBJ2-5; D is possibly TRBD2 (5 bases). Germline-derived CDR1 and CDR2 are SGHRS and YFSETQ. The CDR3 contains 15 residues. Trimming pared 0 bases from V and 5 bases from J, leaving 14 bases between. Looking up the rest from reference TRBV5-1 and TRBJ2-5 gives the full variable domain: KAGVTQTPRYLIKTRGQQVTLSCSPISGHRSVSWYQQTPGQGLQFLFEYFSETQRNKGNFPGRFSGRQFSNSRSEMNVSTLELGDSALYLCASSLGTGSGETQYFGPGTRLLVL.

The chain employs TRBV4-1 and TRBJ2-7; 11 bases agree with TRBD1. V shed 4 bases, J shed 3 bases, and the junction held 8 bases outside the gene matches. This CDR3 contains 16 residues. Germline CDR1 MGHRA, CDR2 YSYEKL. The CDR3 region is CASSPGQGGLYYEQYF. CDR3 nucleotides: TGCGCCAGCAGCCCGGGACAGGGGGGCCTTTACTACGAGCAGTACTTC.

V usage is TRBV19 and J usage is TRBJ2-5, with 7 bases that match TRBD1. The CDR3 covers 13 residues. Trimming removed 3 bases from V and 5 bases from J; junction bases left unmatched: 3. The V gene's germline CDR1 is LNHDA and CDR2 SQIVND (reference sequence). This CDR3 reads CASSISRGETQYF. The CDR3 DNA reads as TGTGCCAGTAGTATCTCCAGGGGGGAGACCCAGTACTTC.

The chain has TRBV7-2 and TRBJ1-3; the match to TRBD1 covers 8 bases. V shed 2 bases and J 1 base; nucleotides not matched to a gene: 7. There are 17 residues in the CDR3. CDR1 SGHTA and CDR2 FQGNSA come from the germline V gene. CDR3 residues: CASSLFSGQVSGNTIYF. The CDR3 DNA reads TGTGCCAGCAGCTTATTTTCGGGACAGGTTTCTGGAAACACCATATATTTT.

CDR3 DNA: TGTGCCAGCAGCCGGGGGGGACAGGGCCACAAAAACATTCAGTACTTC. It yields the protein CASSRGGQGHKNIQYF. The V call is TRBV7-2, the J call TRBJ2-4; D possibly corresponds to TRBD1 (9 bases). Looked up from germline, CDR1 is SGHTA and CDR2 is FQGNSA. V dropped 5 bases and J dropped 3 bases, with 17 bases sitting between them. The CDR3 sequence is 16 residues long.

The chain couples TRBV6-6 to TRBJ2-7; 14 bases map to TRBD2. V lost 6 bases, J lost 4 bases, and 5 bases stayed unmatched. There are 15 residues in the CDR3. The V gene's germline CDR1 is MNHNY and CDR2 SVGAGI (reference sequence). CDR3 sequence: CASSPGTSGSYEQYF. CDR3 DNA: TGTGCCAGCAGCCCCGGGACTAGCGGGAGTTACGAGCAGTACTTC.

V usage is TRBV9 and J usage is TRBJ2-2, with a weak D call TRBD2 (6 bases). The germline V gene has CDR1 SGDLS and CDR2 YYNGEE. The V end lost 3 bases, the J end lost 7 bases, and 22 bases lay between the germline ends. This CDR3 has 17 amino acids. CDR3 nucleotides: TGTGCCAGCAGCGGACAAATCGGGACTCCAAGAGGCGGGGAGCTGTTTTTT. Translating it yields CASSGQIGTPRGGELFF.

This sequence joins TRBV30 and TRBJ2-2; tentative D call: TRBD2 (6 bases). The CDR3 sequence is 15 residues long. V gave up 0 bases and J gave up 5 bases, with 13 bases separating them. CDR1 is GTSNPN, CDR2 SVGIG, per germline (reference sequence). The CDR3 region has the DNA TGTGCCTGGAGTGTAGTCCAGGGAGGTACCGGGGAGCTGTTTTTT. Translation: CAWSVVQGGTGELFF.

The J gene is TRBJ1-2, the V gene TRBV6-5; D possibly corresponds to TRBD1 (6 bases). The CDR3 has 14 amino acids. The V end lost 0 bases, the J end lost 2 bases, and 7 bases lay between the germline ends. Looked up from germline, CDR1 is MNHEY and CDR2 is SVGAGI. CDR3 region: CASSYSTGNYGYTF. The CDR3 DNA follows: TGTGCCAGCAGTTACTCGACAGGAAACTATGGCTACACCTTC.